These 11 T cell receptor beta chains were all obtained from the same sample, sequenced in a study of blood T cell repertoires in COVID-19. Clones were sequenced by immunoSEQ multiplex PCR, and TCRdb holds only the in-frame ones, with some missing. Of more than 150,000 clones listed, about 83% are singletons. The sequenced sample was peripheral blood. Every receptor here comes from a woman in her 70s with COVID-19, enrolled during active disease.

This clone has only one observation. The chain carries TRBV2 and TRBJ1-2; D is undetermined. This CDR3 is built from 13 residues. V lost 6 bases and J 7 bases, leaving 15 bases between the germline ends. The V gene's germline CDR1 is SNHLY and CDR2 FYNNEI. CDR3 sequence reads: CASRDPDRGGYTF. DNA for the CDR3: TGTGCCAGCAGAGACCCCGACCGGGGTGGCTACACCTTC.

The count of this clone is one. V is TRBV6-5 and J is TRBJ1-5; TRBD1 is a possible D gene (6 bases). The CDR3 extends over 14 amino acids. CDR1 and CDR2 (germline): MNHEY, SVGAGI. Trimming cost V 7 bases and J 1 base, with 11 bases left between them. The CDR3 protein is CASTGTQSNQPQHF. Here the CDR3 DNA reads TGTGCCAGCACTGGGACACAGAGCAATCAGCCCCAGCATTTT.

The rearrangement joins TRBV6-6 to TRBJ1-5, with D unclear. Germline loops: CDR1 MNHNY, CDR2 SVGAGI (reference sequence). This CDR3 is built from 14 residues. Trimming took 4 bases from V and 0 from J, leaving 7 bases between them. CDR3 amino acids: CASSFASSNQPQHF. In DNA, the CDR3 is TGTGCCAGCAGTTTCGCGAGTAGCAATCAGCCCCAGCATTTT.

The rearrangement joins TRBV5-6 to TRBJ1-6; D gene unclear. The CDR3 covers 14 residues. Deletions cut 1 base from V and 7 bases from J, with 9 bases between. From germline, CDR1 is SGHDT and CDR2 YYEEEE. The CDR3 sequence is CASSLLYLNSPLHF. CDR3 coding DNA: TGTGCCAGCAGCTTGCTGTATTTAAATTCACCCCTCCACTTT.

This clone was seen a handful of times. The chain uses TRBV11-2 and TRBJ2-6, with 11 bases lining up with TRBD1. The V and J ends lost 5 bases and 0 bases, in that order; junction bases with no gene match: 6. The CDR3 is 18 amino acids. Germline V gives CDR1 SGHAT, CDR2 FQNNGV. The CDR3 region is CASSPGTGGVSGANVLTF. CDR3 DNA: TGTGCCAGCAGCCCGGGGACAGGGGGGGTCTCTGGGGCCAACGTCCTGACTTTC.

The J gene is TRBJ1-1, the V gene TRBV11-3; 7 nucleotides align to TRBD1. Trimming at V came to 1 base and at J to 1 base, leaving 9 bases not matched to a gene. This CDR3 spans 17 amino acids. Germline V gene data show CDR1 as SGHNT and CDR2 as YENEEA. The DNA for the CDR3 is TGTGCCAGCAGCTTAGGGCCACAGGGGTACCCGAACACTGAAGCTTTCTTT. This encodes CASSLGPQGYPNTEAFF.

Written as DNA, the CDR3 is TGCAGCGTTGAAAGGGGTGCCGAGCTACCCTACAATGAGCAGTTCTTC. It is translated as CSVERGAELPYNEQFF. The genes are TRBV29-1 and TRBJ2-1; tentatively, D is TRBD1 (5 bases). Trimming shortened V by 2 bases and J by 2 bases, and 16 bases separated the two germline ends. The CDR3 is 16 residues long. Per germline, CDR1 SQVTM and CDR2 ANQGSEA.

The V call is TRBV7-6, the J call TRBJ2-5; 8 bases are a match to TRBD1. The length of the CDR3 is 14 residues. The junction had 8 bases not matched to a gene; V was cut back by 5 bases and J by 6 bases. CDR1 and CDR2 (germline): SGHVS, FNYEAQ. CDR3 nucleotide sequence: TGTGCCAGCAGCCGGACAGGGTCTGGAAAGACCCAGTACTTC. Amino acids: CASSRTGSGKTQYF.

This clone has only one observation. J is TRBJ1-4 and V is TRBV28; D unclear. V was clipped by 2 bases and J by 7 bases, with 11 bases between them. Looked up from germline, CDR1 is MDHEN and CDR2 is SYDVKM. The CDR3 contains 14 residues. CDR3 region: CASSLRSIAEKLFF. The CDR3 DNA follows: TGTGCCAGCAGTTTACGGTCAATAGCTGAAAAACTGTTTTTT.

This clone was counted only a few times. The V gene is TRBV19, the J gene TRBJ2-7; TRBD2 aligns across 9 bases. There are 12 residues in the CDR3. Germline V CDR1 and CDR2: LNHDA, SQIVND (reference sequence). V shed 4 bases and J 5 bases; nucleotides not matched to a gene: 0. In DNA, the CDR3 is TGTGCCAGTAGTACTAGCGGGGACGAGCAGTACTTC. Encoded protein: CASSTSGDEQYF.

The chain joins TRBV24-1 to TRBJ2-5; D perhaps matches TRBD2 (6 bases). Germline CDR1 KGHDR, CDR2 SFDVKD. The CDR3 spans 16 residues. The V end lost 3 bases, the J end lost 3 bases, and 16 bases lay between the germline ends. The CDR3 DNA is TGTGCCACCAGTGATCCCCGGAGGGAAGGGAAAGAGACCCAGTACTTC. It encodes CATSDPRREGKETQYF.